Reported below is one TCR beta chain. This sample was taken from a study of blood T cell repertoires in COVID-19. Overall study: From the United States, Italy and Spain came samples of acute and convalescent COVID-19. In each case, the material was cDNA or gDNA derived from T cells, B-cell-depleted T cells, or PBMCs.

The CDR3 is made up of 14 amino acids. Trimming removed 7 bases at V and 0 bases at J, with 10 bases between. CDR1 is MNHEY and CDR2 is SVGAGI in the germline V gene. Per the authors' pipeline: How many nucleated cells were present was estimated from reference gene primer amplification. Some clones are missing from TCRdb's copy, which holds only in-frame ones; the method was immunoSEQ multiplex PCR. V and J calls and clone size are copied from that table; D and trimming were computed from the DNA. The top ten clones hold less than 8% of a sample with roughly 120,000 clones, approximately 82% of them seen once.

The TCR comes from a woman of 80 years or more with active or convalescent COVID-19. The material sequenced was peripheral blood. The chain has TRBV6-5 and TRBJ1-5; D is uncertain. CDR3 amino acids: CASNSFLSNQPQHF. CDR3 coding DNA: TGTGCCAGCAATTCCTTTCTTAGCAATCAGCCCCAGCATTTT.